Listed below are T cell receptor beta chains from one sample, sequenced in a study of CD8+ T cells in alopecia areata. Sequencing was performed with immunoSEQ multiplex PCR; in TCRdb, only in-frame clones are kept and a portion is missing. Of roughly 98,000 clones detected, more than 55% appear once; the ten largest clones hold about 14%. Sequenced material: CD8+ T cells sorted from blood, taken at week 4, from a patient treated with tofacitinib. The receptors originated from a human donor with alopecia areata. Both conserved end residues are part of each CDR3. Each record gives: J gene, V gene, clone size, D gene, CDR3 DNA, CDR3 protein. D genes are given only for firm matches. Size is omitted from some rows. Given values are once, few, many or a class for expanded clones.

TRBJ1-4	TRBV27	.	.	TGTGCCAGCAGTTCGCAGGTTGTTGCAACTAATGAAAAACTGTTTTTT	CASSSQVVATNEKLFF
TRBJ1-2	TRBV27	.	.	TGTGCCAGCAGTCCCACTCCCAGGGTCATCGGCTACACCTTC	CASSPTPRVIGYTF
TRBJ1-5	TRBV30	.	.	TGTGCCTGGAGTTCATACCAGGGTCAGCCCCAGCATTTT	CAWSSYQGQPQHF
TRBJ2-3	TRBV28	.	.	TGTGCCAGCAGTTTGACTAACCCAAGCACAGGTACGCAGTATTTT	CASSLTNPSTGTQYF
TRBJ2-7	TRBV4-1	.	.	TGCGCCAGCAGCCGCAGCCAGGGGGGAGTCTACGAGCAGTACTTC	CASSRSQGGVYEQYF
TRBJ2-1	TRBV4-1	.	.	TGCGCCAGCAGCCCTGATAGCAATGAGCAGTTCTTC	CASSPDSNEQFF
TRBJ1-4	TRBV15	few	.	TGTGCCACCAGCAACCGCCCCCCCAGAGCAACTAATGAAAAACTGTTTTTT	CATSNRPPRATNEKLFF
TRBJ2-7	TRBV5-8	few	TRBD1	TGTGCCAGCAGAACCGGGACAGGGGGGAACGAGCAGTACTTC	CASRTGTGGNEQYF
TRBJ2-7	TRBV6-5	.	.	TGTGCCAGCAGTTACTCTCCTAACGAGCAGTACTTC	CASSYSPNEQYF
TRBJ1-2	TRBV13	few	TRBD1	TGTGCCAGCAGCTATACAGGGGCCGTAATTAACTATGGCTACACCTTC	CASSYTGAVINYGYTF
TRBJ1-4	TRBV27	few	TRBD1	TGTGCCAGCAGTCCTCAGGGGGCGACTAATGAAAAACTGTTTTTT	CASSPQGATNEKLFF
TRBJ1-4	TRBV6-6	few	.	TGTGCCAGCAGTTACTCGACCATTGAAAAACTGTTTTTT	CASSYSTIEKLFF
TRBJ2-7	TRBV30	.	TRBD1	TGTGCCTGGAACCTGGGACAGGGCCATTACGAGCAGTACTTC	CAWNLGQGHYEQYF
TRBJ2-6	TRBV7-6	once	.	TGTGCCAGCAGCTTAAGCAGGGGTCTCCGGAACTCTGGGGCCAACGTCCTGACTTTC	CASSLSRGLRNSGANVLTF
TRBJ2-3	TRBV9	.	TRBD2	TGTGCCAGCAGCGTGTTAGCGGGAGGGTCCGCAGATACGCAGTATTTT	CASSVLAGGSADTQYF
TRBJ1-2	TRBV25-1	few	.	TGTGCCAGCAGTGAATGGGAGGGGACGGATGGCTACACCTTC	CASSEWEGTDGYTF
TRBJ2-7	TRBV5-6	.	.	TGTGCCAGCAGCATCGACTACGAGCAGTACTTC	CASSIDYEQYF
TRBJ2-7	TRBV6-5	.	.	TGTGCCAGCAGTAGGGATGGTCCGGTGTACGAGCAGTACTTC	CASSRDGPVYEQYF
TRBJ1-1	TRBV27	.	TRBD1	TGTGCCAGCAGTTTGGCAGGGGGCGGCGCTGAAGCTTTCTTT	CASSLAGGGAEAFF
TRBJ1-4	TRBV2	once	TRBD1	TGTGCCAGCGGCGACGGGACAGGGCGTGAAAAACTGTTTTTT	CASGDGTGREKLFF
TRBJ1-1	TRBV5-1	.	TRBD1	TGCGCCAGCAGCTTGGGTCGGGACAGGACCCTATGGCCTGAAGCTTTCTTT	CASSLGRDRTLWPEAFF